The clone carrying this TCR beta chain was observed once. Antigen specificity is unknown. TCRdb's copy holds only in-frame clones and misses some; the assay was immunoSEQ multiplex PCR. The sample carries 70,000 to 80,000 clones, roughly 90% recorded once. The sample comes from a study of OX40 agonist ivuxolimab in advanced cancers. Study outcomes and limitations: Antigen specificity of clonally expanded peripheral T cells was not established.

CDR1 SGHDT and CDR2 YYEEEE come from the germline V gene. The CDR3 totals 14 residues. The V and J ends lost 4 bases and 2 bases respectively, with 12 bases between them. The V call is TRBV5-6, the J call TRBJ1-2; D gene ambiguous. The material sequenced was CD4+ or CD8+ T cells sorted from blood, taken in a trial of the OX40 agonist ivuxolimab. The receptor was isolated from an adult with an advanced solid tumor such as melanoma, head and neck, liver or kidney cancer. Here the CDR3 DNA reads TGTGCCAGCAGCCCCCAGCAATCGAACTATGGCTACACCTTC. Encoded protein: CASSPQQSNYGYTF.